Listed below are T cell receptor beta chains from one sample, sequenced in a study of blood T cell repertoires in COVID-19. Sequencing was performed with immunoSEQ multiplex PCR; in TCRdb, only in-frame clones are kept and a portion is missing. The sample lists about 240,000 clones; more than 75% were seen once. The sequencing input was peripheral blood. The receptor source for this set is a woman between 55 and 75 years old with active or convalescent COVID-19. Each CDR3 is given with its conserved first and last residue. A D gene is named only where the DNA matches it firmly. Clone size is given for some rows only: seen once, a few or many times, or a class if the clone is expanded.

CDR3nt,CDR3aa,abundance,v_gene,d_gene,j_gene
TGTGCCATCAGTGGGACTCAAGAGACCCAGTACTTC,CAISGTQETQYF,.,TRBV10-3,.,TRBJ2-5
TGTGCCAGCAGCCGAGAGCGGGGGGGCGGAGAGACCCAGTACTTC,CASSRERGGGETQYF,.,TRBV14,TRBD2,TRBJ2-5
TGCGCCAGCAGCCCCGACTGGGCGAACACCGGGGAGCTGTTTTTT,CASSPDWANTGELFF,once,TRBV5-1,.,TRBJ2-2
TGCAGTGCTAGTTTAGGGAGGGGTTACAATGAGCAGTTCTTC,CSASLGRGYNEQFF,.,TRBV20-1,TRBD2,TRBJ2-1
TGTGCCAGCACCTTAATCGCGGGACCGACTAATTCACCCCTCCACTTT,CASTLIAGPTNSPLHF,.,TRBV27,.,TRBJ1-6
TGTGCCACCTCTAATGAAAAACTGTTTTTT,CATSNEKLFF,.,TRBV19,.,TRBJ1-4
TGCAGCGTTAGCGCAGGGCGTTATGGCTACACCTTC,CSVSAGRYGYTF,.,TRBV29-1,.,TRBJ1-2
TGCGCCAGCAGCTGGGGCAGACTCACAGATACGCAGTATTTT,CASSWGRLTDTQYF,.,TRBV5-1,.,TRBJ2-3
TGTGCCAGCAGTGTCGGCGGGACCAGAGAGACCCAGTACTTC,CASSVGGTRETQYF,.,TRBV2,.,TRBJ2-5
TGTGCTAGTGGTTACAACTCCTACGAGCAGTACTTC,CASGYNSYEQYF,.,TRBV12-5,.,TRBJ2-7
TGTGCCAGCAGCCTACCCCTTTCGGGGAGTGAAGCTTTCTTT,CASSLPLSGSEAFF,.,TRBV5-4,.,TRBJ1-1
TGTGCCAGCTCACCACGGCAGGGAGGGACTAATGAAAAACTGTTTTTT,CASSPRQGGTNEKLFF,.,TRBV18,.,TRBJ1-4
TGTGCCACCAGCAGAGGGGGGGTAGGAACTGAAGCTTTCTTT,CATSRGGVGTEAFF,.,TRBV15,.,TRBJ1-1
TGTGCCTGGAGTGTAGTAGCGGCACTTAGCACAGATACGCAGTATTTT,CAWSVVAALSTDTQYF,.,TRBV30,.,TRBJ2-3
TGTGCCAGCAGTCGACAGGCTTATAGCAATCAGCCCCAGCATTTT,CASSRQAYSNQPQHF,.,TRBV6-5,.,TRBJ1-5
TGTGCCAGCTCACCCCTGGACAGGGATTGGGAGCTGTTTTTT,CASSPLDRDWELFF,.,TRBV18,TRBD1,TRBJ2-2
TGTGCCAGCAGCCAATCGGTAGCTCCTTACAATGAGCAGTTCTTC,CASSQSVAPYNEQFF,.,TRBV3-1/TRBV3-2,.,TRBJ2-1
TGTGCCAGCAGCCAAGGCTACTACGGACAGGTACAAGAGACCCAGTACTTC,CASSQGYYGQVQETQYF,.,TRBV3-1/TRBV3-2,TRBD1,TRBJ2-5
TGTGCCAGCGGTAGGGGTTCCTACAATGAGCAGTTCTTC,CASGRGSYNEQFF,.,TRBV13,.,TRBJ2-1
TGTGCCAGCAGCCGGCGGGGGGCTGACAATGAGCAGTTCTTC,CASSRRGADNEQFF,.,TRBV3-1/TRBV3-2,TRBD2,TRBJ2-1
TGTGCCACCAGCAGAAGCGACAGGCCACTTTTGTACACCTTC,CATSRSDRPLLYTF,few,TRBV15,.,TRBJ1-2
TGTGCCAGCAGCTTAACCTGGGTAGCGGGGGGAACAGATACGCAGTATTTT,CASSLTWVAGGTDTQYF,.,TRBV7-3,TRBD2,TRBJ2-3
TGTGCCAGTAGTATCCGGGGGGGTCTGGACGAGCAGTACTTC,CASSIRGGLDEQYF,.,TRBV19,TRBD2,TRBJ2-7
TGTGCCAGCAGCTCTCGGACAGGTGATTCCTACAATGAGCAGTTCTTC,CASSSRTGDSYNEQFF,.,TRBV11-2,TRBD1,TRBJ2-1
TGCGCCAGCAGCCAAATAAGGACTTCGGAGACCCAGTACTTC,CASSQIRTSETQYF,once,TRBV4-3,.,TRBJ2-5
TGTGCCAGTAGTATAGGAACTAGGGGGTACTGGGGCAATCAGCCCCAGCATTTT,CASSIGTRGYWGNQPQHF,once,TRBV19,.,TRBJ1-5
TGTGCCAGCAGCTCGTGGACAGGGATCGGCTATGGCTACACCTTC,CASSSWTGIGYGYTF,.,TRBV5-8,TRBD1,TRBJ1-2
TGCAGCGCCATAGACACTCTTGGCAATCAGCCCCAGCATTTT,CSAIDTLGNQPQHF,.,TRBV29-1,.,TRBJ1-5
TGTGCCAGCAGTGACGGGAGGGGTGCTGGAAACACCATATATTTT,CASSDGRGAGNTIYF,few,TRBV6-1,.,TRBJ1-3
TGTGCCAGCTCACCTTTCGGCGGGGGGGAAACAGATACGCAGTATTTT,CASSPFGGGETDTQYF,.,TRBV18,TRBD2,TRBJ2-3
TGTGCCAGCAGCCACAAGACAGGGCACTCGGAAAAACTGTTTTTT,CASSHKTGHSEKLFF,.,TRBV7-2,TRBD1,TRBJ1-4
TGTGCCAGCAGTACCTCCGGGACAGGGCTGACCAATGAGCAGTTCTTC,CASSTSGTGLTNEQFF,.,TRBV2,TRBD1,TRBJ2-1
TGTGCCAGCAGTGAGGGGGGCGAGCAGTACTTC,CASSEGGEQYF,.,TRBV2,.,TRBJ2-7
TGTGCCACCAGCACCCGGACAGGGGGCTACAATGAGCAGTTCTTC,CATSTRTGGYNEQFF,.,TRBV15,TRBD1,TRBJ2-1
TGCGCCAGCAGCCAAGATTTAGCGGGGGTGCGGAATGAGCAGTTCTTC,CASSQDLAGVRNEQFF,once,TRBV4-3,TRBD2,TRBJ2-1
TGTGCCAGCAGAACAGGGGTTTGGGGCAATCAGCCCCAGCATTTT,CASRTGVWGNQPQHF,.,TRBV27,TRBD1,TRBJ1-5
TGTGCCAGCACCGCGCGGACAGATACGCAGTATTTT,CASTARTDTQYF,.,TRBV7-9,.,TRBJ2-3
TGTGCCTGGCCTTGTAATCGACAGGGATCAAGCAATCAGCCCCAGCATTTT,CAWPCNRQGSSNQPQHF,few,TRBV30,TRBD1,TRBJ1-5
TGCGCCAGCAGTGAACAGGGGTATGGCTACACCTTC,CASSEQGYGYTF,.,TRBV10-2,TRBD1,TRBJ1-2
TGTGCCAGCTCACCACCGGGGCTTCAGGGGAGCCACTATGGCTACACCTTC,CASSPPGLQGSHYGYTF,.,TRBV18,.,TRBJ1-2
TGTGCCAGCAGTCACTCCCCGGGACTAGCGGGGGGGCTAGGGGAGACCCAGTACTTC,CASSHSPGLAGGLGETQYF,.,TRBV28,TRBD2,TRBJ2-5
TGTGCCAGAAGCTTAGCGCGGCAGGGGGCTGACACTGAAGCTTTCTTT,CARSLARQGADTEAFF,.,TRBV7-5,.,TRBJ1-1
TGTGCCAGCAGCTTAGATTTGAGGGCCGAGCAGTACTTC,CASSLDLRAEQYF,.,TRBV11-3,.,TRBJ2-7
TGTGCCAGCAGTCCACTGGGGGGGAACACTGAAGCTTTCTTT,CASSPLGGNTEAFF,.,TRBV6-6,.,TRBJ1-1
TGCAGCGTCCGCGGGGGGAAGAACACCGGGGAGCTGTTTTTT,CSVRGGKNTGELFF,few,TRBV29-1,TRBD2,TRBJ2-2
TGTGCCACCTCAAACAGGGGTTCGGGGGGGGTTAATGAAAAACTGTTTTTT,CATSNRGSGGVNEKLFF,.,TRBV2,TRBD1,TRBJ1-4
TGTGCCAGCTCACCTCAGGGAACCCAAGAGACCCAGTACTTC,CASSPQGTQETQYF,.,TRBV18,.,TRBJ2-5
TGTGCCAGCCGAGTCAGGGAAGACTATGGCTACACCTTC,CASRVREDYGYTF,.,TRBV25-1,.,TRBJ1-2
TGTGCCAGCAGCGTTAGCGGGGGGGCCTTTGAGCAGTACTTC,CASSVSGGAFEQYF,.,TRBV7-9,TRBD2,TRBJ2-7
TGCGCCAGCAGCTTGCGCGGGATCGGGGAGACCCAGTACTTC,CASSLRGIGETQYF,.,TRBV5-1,.,TRBJ2-5
TGTGCCAGCAGCTTACAGGGACTAGCTTGGGAGACCCAGTACTTC,CASSLQGLAWETQYF,once,TRBV11-2,TRBD2,TRBJ2-5